These 30 T cell receptor beta chains came from one sample sequenced in a study of shared clonotypes between healthy human individuals. Generated by immunoSEQ multiplex PCR, the TCRdb table keeps only in-frame clones and is missing some. The table shows more than 400,000 clones, with 96% occurring only once. The sequencing input was naive CD4+ T cells sorted from blood. Regarding subset: CD45RA+ positively selected. These receptors all stem from a woman between 25 and 40 years old in good health.

The V call is TRBV7-9, the J call TRBJ2-1, with 11 positions matching TRBD2. Germline V gives CDR1 SEHNR, CDR2 FQNEAQ (reference sequence). Germline trimming cut 6 bases from V and 5 bases from J; bases unmatched to any gene: 12. The CDR3 covers 17 residues. CDR3 loop: CASRPRLAGKGDNEQFF. Here the CDR3 DNA reads TGTGCCAGCAGACCACGACTAGCGGGAAAAGGGGACAATGAGCAGTTCTTC.

This rearrangement joins TRBV28 to TRBJ2-1; tentative D call: TRBD1 (5 bases). The CDR3 consists of 16 residues. The germline V gene has CDR1 MDHEN and CDR2 SYDVKM. Trimming removed 7 bases from V and 0 bases from J, with 16 bases in between. Here the CDR3 DNA reads TGTGCCAGCACCCCGGCCAGGGCGAGCTCCTACAATGAGCAGTTCTTC. Protein sequence: CASTPARASSYNEQFF.

A single count supports this clone. The chain links TRBV28 to TRBJ2-1; TRBD1 agrees at 9 bases. V shed 6 bases, J shed 9 bases, and the junction held 12 bases outside the gene matches. From germline, CDR1 is MDHEN and CDR2 SYDVKM. The CDR3 is made up of 15 amino acids. The chain's CDR3 is CASRPAGTGFFEQFF. The CDR3 DNA sequence: TGTGCCAGCAGACCGGCCGGGACAGGGTTTTTTGAGCAGTTCTTC.

This chain uses TRBV7-3 with TRBJ2-7, with TRBD2 matching over 8 bases. Germline assignment: CDR1 SGHTA and CDR2 FQGTGA. The length of the CDR3 is 15 residues. J lost 2 bases, V lost 1 base, and 4 bases had no gene match. This CDR3 reads CASSLMRGAPYEQYF. The CDR3 nucleotides are TGTGCCAGCAGCTTAATGCGGGGGGCCCCCTACGAGCAGTACTTC. The variable domain in full, with the rest retrieved from reference TRBV7-3 and TRBJ2-7, is GAGVSQTPSNKVTEKGKYVELRCDPISGHTALYWYRQSLGQGPEFLIYFQGTGAADDSGLPNDRFFAVRPEGSVSTLKIQRTERGDSAVYLCASSLMRGAPYEQYFGPGTRLTVT.

This chain links TRBV9 with TRBJ2-1; no reliable D call. Trimming pared 0 bases from V and 5 bases from J, leaving 12 bases between. From germline, CDR1 is SGDLS and CDR2 YYNGEE. The CDR3 extends over 15 amino acids. The CDR3 region has the DNA TGTGCCAGCAGCGTAGAGGCCTCCCTCAACAATGAGCAGTTCTTC. Amino acid sequence: CASSVEASLNNEQFF.

This chain uses TRBV9 with TRBJ1-1; no definite D call. This CDR3 has 15 amino acids. Germline CDR1 and CDR2: SGDLS and YYNGEE. V was shortened by 4 bases and J by 3 bases, with 16 bases between the two germline ends. The CDR3 DNA follows: TGTGCCAGCAGCCCACATGAGGGCCCGTACACTGAAGCTTTCTTT. It yields the protein CASSPHEGPYTEAFF.

The J gene is TRBJ1-5, the V gene TRBV18; tentative D call: TRBD1 (5 bases). The CDR3 is 13 residues long. The V gene lost 3 bases and the J gene lost 5 bases, with 8 bases spanning the gap. Germline CDR1 reads KGHSH; CDR2 reads LQKENI. The CDR3 here is CASSPGGHQPQHF. The CDR3 coding sequence is TGTGCCAGCTCACCGGGGGGTCATCAGCCCCAGCATTTT.

The CDR3 loop is CASGLYRGAEQFF. The CDR3 DNA follows: TGTGCTAGTGGTTTGTACCGGGGTGCTGAGCAGTTCTTC. The rearrangement uses TRBV12-5 and TRBJ2-1, with D perhaps TRBD2 (5 bases). V was trimmed by 2 bases and J by 9 bases, leaving 11 bases between them. The CDR3 totals 13 residues. Germline loops: CDR1 LGHNT, CDR2 FRNRAP.

This sequence joins TRBV2 and TRBJ2-2, with TRBD2 matching over 9 bases. This CDR3 comprises 15 residues. V lost 3 bases to trimming and J lost 6 bases; unmatched junction nucleotides: 5. Germline V gene sequence: CDR1 SNHLY, CDR2 FYNNEI. The CDR3 coding sequence is TGTGCCAGCAGTGATATAGCGGGAGAGCCCGGGGAGCTGTTTTTT. Its protein product is CASSDIAGEPGELFF.

This clone was counted a single time. Other DNA sequences in this sample translate to the same CDR3. The rearrangement links TRBV6-5 to TRBJ1-1, with 9 nucleotides matching TRBD1. This CDR3 is 15 amino acids long. Trimming cost V 6 bases and J 0 bases; bases outside gene matches: 5. Germline values: CDR1 MNHEY, CDR2 SVGAGI. The CDR3 coding sequence is TGTGCCAGCAGACCGGACAGGGGCCTGAACACTGAAGCTTTCTTT. This encodes CASRPDRGLNTEAFF.

The chain has TRBV30 and TRBJ1-5; tentatively, D is TRBD1 (6 bases). CDR3 length: 15 residues. Germline V CDR1 and CDR2: GTSNPN, SVGIG (reference sequence). V gave up 0 bases and J gave up 1 base, with 10 bases separating them. CDR3 DNA sequence: TGTGCCTGGAGTGTTAAGGGGGGAAGCAATCAGCCCCAGCATTTT. Protein product: CAWSVKGGSNQPQHF.

The rearrangement joins TRBV7-9 to TRBJ2-3; a weak D match, TRBD2 (6 bases). CDR3 length: 16 amino acids. Germline V gene sequence: CDR1 SEHNR, CDR2 FQNEAQ (reference sequence). Trimming cost V 7 bases and J 5 bases, with 22 bases left between them. CDR3: CASTFYTAGQGDTQYF. The CDR3 DNA reads as TGTGCCAGCACCTTTTACACAGCGGGCCAGGGAGATACGCAGTATTTT.

The rearrangement joins TRBV29-1 to TRBJ1-5; maybe TRBD1 (6 bases). The CDR3 has 13 amino acids. Germline lookup yields CDR1 SQVTM and CDR2 ANQGSEA. The V end was cut by 5 bases, the J end by 3 bases, with 11 bases between. Here the CDR3 reads CSVNSGVNQPQHF. CDR3 DNA: TGCAGCGTTAACTCAGGGGTCAATCAGCCCCAGCATTTT.

The V call is TRBV7-6, the J call TRBJ2-7, with D unresolved. The CDR3 spans 12 residues. Germline CDR1 and CDR2: SGHVS and FNYEAQ. The V gene lost 1 base and the J gene lost 3 bases, with 4 bases spanning the gap. The CDR3: CASSLVNYEQYF. The CDR3 coding sequence is TGTGCCAGCAGCTTAGTAAACTACGAGCAGTACTTC.

J is TRBJ2-1 and V is TRBV5-1, with 7 bases identical to TRBD2. Per the germline V gene, CDR1 is SGHRS and CDR2 is YFSETQ. The CDR3 has 16 residues. The V gene end was trimmed by 0 bases and the J gene end by 9 bases; junction bases not matched to a gene: 12. CDR3 sequence: CASSLGLARVEGEQFF. In nucleotides, the CDR3 is TGCGCCAGCAGCTTGGGACTAGCTAGGGTAGAAGGTGAGCAGTTCTTC.

This clone was recorded a few times. This rearrangement joins TRBV5-4 to TRBJ2-1; 9 bases are a match to TRBD1. The germline gives CDR1 SGHNT, CDR2 YYREEE (reference sequence). V lost 3 bases to trimming and J lost 6 bases; unmatched junction nucleotides: 10. The CDR3 is 16 amino acids. The CDR3: CASSWPGTGSSNEQFF. The CDR3 DNA sequence: TGTGCCAGCAGCTGGCCCGGGACAGGGTCGAGCAATGAGCAGTTCTTC.

This chain joins TRBV29-1 and TRBJ1-4; the D gene is possibly TRBD1 (5 bases). V lost 7 bases and J lost 7, with 16 bases in between. Germline assignment: CDR1 SQVTM and CDR2 ANQGSEA. The CDR3 runs 13 residues. The CDR3 spells CSAFKAGGEKLFF. The CDR3 nucleotides are TGCAGCGCCTTCAAGGCCGGGGGTGAAAAACTGTTTTTT.

The CDR3 reads CASSLVSNGGTEAFF. The DNA of the CDR3 is TGCGCCAGCAGCTTGGTATCAAACGGTGGCACTGAAGCTTTCTTT. The V call is TRBV5-1, the J call TRBJ1-1; D unresolved. The CDR3 extends over 15 amino acids. Germline lookup yields CDR1 SGHRS and CDR2 YFSETQ. Trimming took 0 bases from V and 4 from J, leaving 13 bases between them.

The J gene is TRBJ2-1, the V gene TRBV28; TRBD2 matches 7 bases. Germline V CDR1 and CDR2: MDHEN, SYDVKM. This CDR3 has 12 residues. Trimming removed 10 bases from V and 8 bases from J; junction bases left unmatched: 8. In DNA form, the CDR3 reads TGTGCCACCATCGTGCGGGAGCATGAGCAGTTCTTC. It specifies CATIVREHEQFF.

The J gene is TRBJ1-4, the V gene TRBV11-2, with a tentative D call TRBD1 (5 bases). The CDR3 runs 11 residues. Per the germline V gene, CDR1 is SGHAT and CDR2 is FQNNGV. V lost 6 bases, J lost 14 bases, and 13 bases lay in between. The CDR3, as DNA: TGTGCCAGCAGAGGGGCAGAACGTCTGTTTTTT. It encodes CASRGAERLFF.

A remark on this clone: The sample contains more than one DNA sequence encoding this CDR3. V is TRBV28 and J is TRBJ2-1, with no clear D. Deletions cut 4 bases from V and 7 bases from J, with 5 bases between. Germline CDR1 and CDR2: MDHEN and SYDVKM. This CDR3 region has 11 residues. CDR3 sequence reads: CASSSLNEQFF. CDR3 nucleotide sequence: TGTGCCAGCAGTTCTCTTAATGAGCAGTTCTTC.

CDR3 DNA sequence: TGTGCCAGCAGTTATCAGCCGTCCTGGTACGAGCAGTACTTC. Translation gives CASSYQPSWYEQYF. The chain links TRBV6-5 to TRBJ2-5; D unresolved. The DNA matches TRBJ2-7 better at its end, which makes the J call doubtful. This CDR3 region has 14 residues. Germline CDR1 is MNHEY and CDR2 is SVGAGI.

The genes are TRBV6-5 and TRBJ2-5; 10 bases are shared with TRBD2. This CDR3 is 15 amino acids long. Looked up from germline, CDR1 is MNHEY and CDR2 is SVGAGI. Trimming at V came to 7 bases and at J to 2 bases, leaving 7 bases not matched to a gene. CDR3 region: CASTILAGIQETQYF. CDR3 nucleotides: TGTGCCAGCACCATACTAGCGGGGATTCAAGAGACCCAGTACTTC.

This chain uses TRBV28 with TRBJ2-7, with 13 bases aligning to TRBD2. The germline gives CDR1 MDHEN, CDR2 SYDVKM. The CDR3 sequence is 16 residues long. The V segment lost 4 bases and the J segment 2 bases; nucleotides outside the gene matches: 5. This CDR3 reads CASSSPGLAGAYEQYF. Here the CDR3 DNA reads TGTGCCAGCAGTTCGCCTGGACTAGCGGGAGCCTACGAGCAGTACTTC.

The V gene is TRBV20-1, the J gene TRBJ2-1, with unresolved D. The V end lost 0 bases, the J end lost 10 bases, and 7 bases lay between the germline ends. This CDR3 spans 11 amino acids. Germline CDR1 reads DFQATT; CDR2 reads SNEGSKA (reference sequence). The CDR3 spells CSAREPLEQFF. The CDR3 nucleotides are TGCAGTGCTAGAGAACCTTTGGAGCAGTTCTTC.

CDR3 sequence: CASSLVHRGSTDTQYF. The CDR3 nucleotides read TGTGCCAGCAGCTTAGTTCACAGGGGAAGCACAGATACGCAGTATTTT. This sequence joins TRBV7-2 and TRBJ2-3; 7 bases line up with TRBD1. Losses at the gene ends were 1 base for V and 0 bases for J; bases not matched to a gene: 4. The CDR3 is made up of 16 amino acids. The germline gives CDR1 SGHTA, CDR2 FQGNSA.

V gene TRBV5-1 combines with J gene TRBJ2-5, with D maybe TRBD2 (5 bases). Looked up from germline, CDR1 is SGHRS and CDR2 is YFSETQ. The germline V and J ends were trimmed by 4 bases and 7 bases, with 14 bases remaining between them. The CDR3 contains 13 residues. The chain's CDR3 is CASSAGQTGTQYF. The CDR3 DNA reads as TGCGCCAGCAGCGCGGGCCAAACGGGGACCCAGTACTTC.

The chain's CDR3 is CASSSRTSGVYNEQFF. DNA of the CDR3: TGTGCCAGCAGTTCTCGGACTAGCGGGGTGTACAATGAGCAGTTCTTC. J is TRBJ2-1 and V is TRBV28, with 12 bases lining up with TRBD2. The CDR3 spans 16 residues. J lost 4 bases, V lost 4 bases, and 5 bases had no gene match. Germline V lookup: CDR1 MDHEN, CDR2 SYDVKM.

V is TRBV6-5 and J is TRBJ2-7, with 8 bases matching TRBD1. The CDR3 totals 14 residues. Germline CDR1 is MNHEY and CDR2 is SVGAGI. The junction had 3 bases not matched to a gene; V was cut back by 5 bases and J by 0 bases. The CDR3 coding sequence is TGTGCCAGCAGTCGGGACAGGAGCTCCTACGAGCAGTACTTC. Amino acid sequence: CASSRDRSSYEQYF.

V and J are TRBV30 and TRBJ2-7; tentatively, D is TRBD1 or TRBD2 (5 bases each). The V end lost 3 bases, the J end lost 5 bases, and 11 bases lay between the germline ends. Germline assignment: CDR1 GTSNPN and CDR2 SVGIG (reference sequence). The CDR3 loop spans 12 amino acids. CDR3 nucleotides: TGTGCCTGGAGCCTCACGGGACACGAGCAGTACTTC. Its protein is CAWSLTGHEQYF.